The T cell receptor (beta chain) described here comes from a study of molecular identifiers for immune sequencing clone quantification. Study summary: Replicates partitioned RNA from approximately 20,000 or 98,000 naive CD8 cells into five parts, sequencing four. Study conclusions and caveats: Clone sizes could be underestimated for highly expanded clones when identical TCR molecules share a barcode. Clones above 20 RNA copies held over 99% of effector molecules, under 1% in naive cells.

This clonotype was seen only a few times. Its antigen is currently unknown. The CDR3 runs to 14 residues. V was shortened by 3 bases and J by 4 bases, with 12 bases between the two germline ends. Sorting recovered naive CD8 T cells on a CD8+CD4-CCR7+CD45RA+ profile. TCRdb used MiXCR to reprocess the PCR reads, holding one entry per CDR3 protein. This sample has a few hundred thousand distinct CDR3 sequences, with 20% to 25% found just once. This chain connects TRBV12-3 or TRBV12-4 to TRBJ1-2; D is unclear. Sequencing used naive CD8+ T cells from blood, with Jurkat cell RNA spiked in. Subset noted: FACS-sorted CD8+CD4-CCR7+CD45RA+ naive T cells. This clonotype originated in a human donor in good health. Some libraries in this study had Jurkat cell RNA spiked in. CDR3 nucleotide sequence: TGTGCCAGCAGTTTTGGCCTCCGGGGCTATGGCTACACCTTC. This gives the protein CASSFGLRGYGYTF.